This T cell receptor beta chain is drawn from a study of blood T cell repertoires in COVID-19. Turning to the study itself: Spain, Italy and the United States supplied samples that represented acute and convalescent COVID-19.

Measured with immunoSEQ multiplex PCR; TCRdb has only the in-frame clones, and not every one. The table has tens of thousands of clones, around 84% seen once. The sample taken for sequencing was peripheral blood. The origin of this receptor is a woman of 80 years or more in a cohort sampled during active or convalescent COVID-19.

The CDR3 coding sequence is TGTGCCAGCAGCGTAGCTGCGGGGACGAACACTGAAGCTTTCTTT. Translating gives CASSVAAGTNTEAFF. The rearrangement joins TRBV9 to TRBJ1-1, with D possibly being TRBD1 (5 bases). Germline V CDR1 and CDR2: SGDLS, YYNGEE. Trimming took off 0 bases at V and 1 base at J, with 10 bases between the two ends. The CDR3 is 15 amino acids.